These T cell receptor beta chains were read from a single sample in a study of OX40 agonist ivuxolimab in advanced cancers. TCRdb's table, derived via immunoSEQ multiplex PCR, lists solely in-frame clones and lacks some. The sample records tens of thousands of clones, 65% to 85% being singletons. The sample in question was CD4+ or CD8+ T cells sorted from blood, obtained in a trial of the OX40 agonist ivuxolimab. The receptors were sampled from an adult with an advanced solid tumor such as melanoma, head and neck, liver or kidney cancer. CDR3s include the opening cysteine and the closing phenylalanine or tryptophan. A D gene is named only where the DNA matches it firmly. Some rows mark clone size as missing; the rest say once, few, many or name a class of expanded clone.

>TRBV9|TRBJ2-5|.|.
CASSALSGASQETQYF
TGTGCCAGCAGCGCCCTATCTGGAGCGTCCCAAGAGACCCAGTACTTC
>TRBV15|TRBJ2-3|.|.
CATSSGDFTDTQYF
TGTGCCACCAGCAGCGGGGACTTCACAGATACGCAGTATTTT
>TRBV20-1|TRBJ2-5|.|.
CSAEKETQYF
TGCAGTGCTGAAAAAGAGACCCAGTACTTC
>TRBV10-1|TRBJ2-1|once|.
CASSETYNEQFF
TGCGCCAGCAGTGAGACCTACAATGAGCAGTTCTTC
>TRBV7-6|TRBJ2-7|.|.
CASSLHPGNSYEQYF
TGTGCCAGCAGCTTACACCCGGGTAATTCATACGAGCAGTACTTC
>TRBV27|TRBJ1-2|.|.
CASSLGAGRPGDYGYTF
TGTGCCAGCAGTTTGGGGGCCGGGAGACCAGGGGACTATGGCTACACCTTC
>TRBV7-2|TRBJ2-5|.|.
CASSTDWIQETQYF
TGTGCCAGCAGCACAGACTGGATCCAAGAGACCCAGTACTTC
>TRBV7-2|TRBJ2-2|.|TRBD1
CASSLKDRVNTGELFF
TGTGCCAGCAGCTTAAAGGACAGGGTGAACACCGGGGAGCTGTTTTTT
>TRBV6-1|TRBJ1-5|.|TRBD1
CASSGRQGSNQPQHF
TGTGCCAGCAGTGGAAGACAGGGTAGCAATCAGCCCCAGCATTTT
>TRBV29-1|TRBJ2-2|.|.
CSVEEYTTPGELFF
TGCAGCGTTGAAGAATACACAACCCCCGGGGAGCTGTTTTTT
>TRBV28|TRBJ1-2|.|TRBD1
CASSLRGQGPSGYTF
TGTGCCAGCAGTTTAAGGGGACAGGGCCCCTCCGGCTACACCTTC
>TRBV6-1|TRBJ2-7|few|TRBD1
CASRQGAWDEQYF
TGTGCCAGCAGGCAGGGGGCTTGGGACGAGCAGTACTTC
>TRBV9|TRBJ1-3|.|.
CASSVAGRNSGNTIYF
TGTGCCAGCAGCGTAGCTGGAAGGAACTCTGGAAACACCATATATTTT
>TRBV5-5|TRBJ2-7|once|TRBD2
CASSLASGGPSDEQYF
TGTGCCAGCAGCTTGGCTAGCGGGGGCCCCTCTGATGAGCAGTACTTC
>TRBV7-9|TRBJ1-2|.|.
CASSPGTFNYGYTF
TGTGCCAGCAGCCCCGGGACGTTTAACTATGGCTACACCTTC
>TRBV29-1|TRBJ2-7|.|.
CSVEKTGHEQYF
TGCAGCGTTGAGAAAACAGGGCACGAGCAGTACTTC
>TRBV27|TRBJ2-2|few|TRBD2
CASSFAGGSTGELFF
TGTGCCAGCAGTTTTGCGGGAGGAAGCACCGGGGAGCTGTTTTTT
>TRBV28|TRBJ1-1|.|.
CASRGDTEAFF
TGTGCTTCGAGAGGGGACACTGAAGCTTTCTTT